The rows below give T cell receptor beta chains drawn from one sample of a study of identical twins. MiXCR, applied by TCRdb to the 5' RACE reads, yields one record per CDR3 protein. The sample has about 530,000 distinct CDR3 sequences; about 16% are singletons. In addition, the sample was reused for a study of yellow fever vaccine responses in identical twins.

Sequencing input: CD4+ T cells sorted from blood. The receptors were sampled from a woman aged 18-29 years in good health. The CDR3 runs from the conserved cysteine through the conserved F or W. The D gene is left open where the match is weak. Expanded clones get a size class; other rows say once, few or many, or leave the size out.

.	TRBV20-1	.	TRBJ2-7	CCARMVSVLASRFEQYF	TGCTGTGCTAGGATGGTTAGCGTGCTGGCCTCACGTTTCGAGCAGTACTTC
.	TRBV5-1	few	TRBJ1-1	CASSLSGLRNTEAFF	TGCGCCAGCAGCTTGTCGGGACTCAGGAACACTGAAGCTTTCTTT
TRBD2	TRBV20-1	few	TRBJ2-1	CSARAGTNVGEQFF	TGCAGTGCTAGAGCCGGGACTAACGTCGGAGAGCAGTTCTTC
.	TRBV7-9	.	TRBJ1-1	CASSSPASRAFF	TGTGCCAGCAGCTCCCCAGCGTCGCGGGCTTTCTTT
TRBD1	TRBV10-3	.	TRBJ2-1	CAISESERTGVYNEQFF	TGTGCCATCAGTGAGTCGGAACGGACAGGGGTATACAATGAGCAGTTCTTC
.	TRBV24-1	.	TRBJ1-1	CATSDPGQPGAFF	TGTGCCACCAGTGACCCCGGACAGCCAGGGGCTTTCTTT
TRBD2	TRBV7-2	.	TRBJ2-3	CASSLNAGGPPDTQYF	TGTGCCAGCAGCTTGAATGCGGGAGGGCCCCCAGATACGCAGTATTTT
.	TRBV4-1	few	TRBJ2-7	CASSRTVSSYEQYF	TGCGCCAGCTCGAGGACGGTGAGCTCCTACGAGCAGTACTTC
.	TRBV5-1	few	TRBJ2-7	CASSLLGGSYEQYF	TGCGCCAGCAGCTTGTTAGGGGGTTCCTACGAGCAGTACTTC
TRBD2	TRBV5-1	.	TRBJ2-1	CATKPGSGRDYNEQFF	TGCGCCACCAAACCTGGGAGCGGGAGGGACTACAATGAGCAGTTCTTC
.	TRBV5-1	few	TRBJ2-3	CASSAQGGSTDTQYF	TGCGCCAGCAGCGCTCAGGGGGGGTCCACAGATACGCAGTATTTT
.	TRBV12-3/TRBV12-4	many	TRBJ2-4	CASSETGELAKNIQYF	TGTGCCAGCAGTGAAACGGGGGAACTAGCCAAAAACATTCAGTACTTC
.	TRBV6-1	few	TRBJ1-6	CASRSRNANNSPLHF	TGTGCCAGCAGGTCTAGGAACGCAAATAATTCACCCCTCCACTTT
.	TRBV2	.	TRBJ2-7	CASSETVGFSGAYEQYF	TGTGCCAGCAGTGAAACAGTTGGCTTTTCGGGAGCCTACGAGCAGTACTTC
.	TRBV24-1	few	TRBJ2-2	CASSDQGYTGELFF	TGTGCCTCGTCGGATCAGGGGTACACCGGGGAGCTGTTTTTT
TRBD2	TRBV20-1	.	TRBJ2-1	CSARDSLAGVNEQFF	TGCAGTGCTAGAGACAGCCTAGCGGGAGTTAATGAGCAGTTCTTC
TRBD2	TRBV10-3	few	TRBJ2-1	CAIRDSGGAYNEQFF	TGTGCCATCAGGGATAGCGGGGGGGCCTACAATGAGCAGTTCTTC
.	TRBV4-1	.	TRBJ2-5	CASSTEYQETQYF	TGCGCCAGCAGCACGGAGTACCAAGAGACCCAGTACTTC
.	TRBV10-3	few	TRBJ1-1	CAISEPREGGEAFF	TGTGCCATCAGTGAGCCCCGAGAGGGAGGGGAAGCTTTCTTT
.	TRBV20-1	few	TRBJ2-7	CSASSGPYEQYF	TGCAGTGCTTCTTCAGGTCCCTACGAGCAGTACTTC
.	TRBV11-2	.	TRBJ2-4	CASSLDRNIQYF	TGTGCCAGCAGCTTAGACAGAAACATTCAGTACTTC
TRBD2	TRBV20-1	.	TRBJ2-2	CGVLASGITGELFF	TGTGGGGTCCTGGCTAGCGGGATAACCGGGGAGCTGTTTTTT
.	TRBV9	few	TRBJ2-1	CASSARDIPFGEQFF	TGTGCCAGCAGCGCCCGGGACATACCCTTCGGTGAGCAGTTCTTC
.	TRBV6-1	many	TRBJ1-3	CASREPSSGNTIYF	TGTGCCAGCAGGGAACCGAGCTCTGGAAACACCATATATTTT
TRBD2	TRBV7-3	.	TRBJ2-1	CASSLTGTSGVEQFF	TGTGCCAGCAGCTTAACCGGGACTAGCGGGGTGGAGCAGTTCTTC
TRBD1	TRBV7-6	.	TRBJ2-6	CASSSRQGFNGANVLTF	TGTGCCAGCAGCTCAAGACAGGGTTTCAACGGGGCCAACGTCCTGACTTTC
.	TRBV10-2	.	TRBJ1-5	CASSDWGRGAAGQPQHF	TGCGCCAGCAGTGACTGGGGGCGGGGGGCTGCAGGTCAGCCCCAGCATTTT
TRBD1	TRBV5-1	few	TRBJ2-7	CASSLVGTGVYEQYF	TGCGCCAGCAGCTTGGTGGGGACAGGGGTCTACGAGCAGTACTTC
.	TRBV10-3	few	TRBJ2-5	CAISESAQLRETQYF	TGTGCCATCAGTGAGTCTGCCCAGCTGCGAGAGACCCAGTACTTC
TRBD2	TRBV6-1	few	TRBJ2-3	CASTISGISTDTQYF	TGTGCCAGCACGATAAGCGGGATCTCCACAGATACGCAGTATTTT
TRBD1	TRBV3-1	.	TRBJ1-1	CASSPSGTGGRGTEAFF	TGTGCCAGCAGCCCGTCCGGGACAGGGGGTCGGGGCACTGAAGCTTTCTTT
.	TRBV5-1	few	TRBJ2-1	CASSFGVQIGEQFF	TGCGCCAGCAGCTTCGGGGTCCAAATAGGCGAGCAGTTCTTC
.	TRBV27	few	TRBJ1-1	CASGSTGDDTEAFF	TGTGCCAGCGGCTCGACCGGTGATGATACTGAAGCTTTCTTT
.	TRBV21-1	.	TRBJ1-2	CASSKMEPRTYYGYTF	TGTGCCAGCAGCAAAATGGAGCCCAGGACTTACTATGGCTACACCTTC
.	TRBV3-1	.	TRBJ2-2	CASSLIFRDVRTGELFF	TGTGCCAGCAGCCTCATTTTCCGGGACGTACGGACCGGGGAGCTGTTTTTT
.	TRBV20-1	.	TRBJ1-1	CSVPRGTLGTEAFF	TGCAGTGTTCCCCGAGGTACTTTGGGCACTGAAGCTTTCTTT
.	TRBV5-1	.	TRBJ2-3	CASSPGTTTSTDTQYF	TGCGCCAGCAGCCCCGGGACAACCACTAGCACAGATACGCAGTATTTT
.	TRBV24-1	.	TRBJ2-1	CATSDLSEYNEQFF	TGTGCCACCAGTGATTTGTCAGAGTACAATGAGCAGTTCTTC
.	TRBV5-1	few	TRBJ2-7	CASSPRDNHYEQYF	TGCGCCAGCAGCCCCCGGGACAACCACTACGAGCAGTACTTC
TRBD1	TRBV6-1	many	TRBJ2-5	CASSPGQGVWETQYF	TGTGCCAGCAGTCCCGGACAGGGGGTTTGGGAGACCCAGTACTTC
.	TRBV12-3/TRBV12-4	.	TRBJ2-7	CASSPRGRGEQYF	TGTGCCAGCAGCCCCAGGGGGAGGGGCGAGCAGTACTTC
TRBD2	TRBV25-1	many	TRBJ2-7	CASSAAGVSYEQYF	TGTGCCAGCAGTGCAGCGGGAGTCTCCTACGAGCAGTACTTC
.	TRBV7-8	few	TRBJ2-5	CASSLRGVQETQYF	TGTGCCAGCAGCTTAAGGGGGGTACAAGAGACCCAGTACTTC
TRBD2	TRBV11-1	few	TRBJ2-5	CASSSPRGLAAHLGETQYF	TGTGCCAGCAGCTCACCAAGAGGACTAGCGGCTCACCTGGGTGAGACCCAGTACTTC
.	TRBV18	.	TRBJ2-2	CASSPPGRGPPNTGELFF	TGTGCCAGCTCACCACCGGGCAGGGGACCCCCGAACACCGGGGAGCTGTTTTTT
.	TRBV28	few	TRBJ2-2	CASSSGASDTGELFF	TGTGCCAGCAGTTCCGGGGCCAGCGACACCGGGGAGCTGTTTTTT
TRBD2	TRBV18	.	TRBJ2-3	CASSPPFARLAGVHTQYF	TGTGCCAGCTCACCACCGTTCGCTAGGCTAGCGGGAGTGCATACGCAGTATTTT
.	TRBV10-3	few	TRBJ2-3	CAIRTPSTDTQYF	TGTGCCATCAGGACCCCGAGCACAGATACGCAGTATTTT
TRBD1	TRBV10-3	.	TRBJ2-7	CAISESTEDRGLEQYF	TGTGCCATCAGTGAGTCGACAGAGGACAGGGGGCTCGAGCAGTACTTC
.	TRBV29-1	many	TRBJ2-3	CSVDLGTQYF	TGCAGCGTTGATCTGGGGACGCAGTATTTT